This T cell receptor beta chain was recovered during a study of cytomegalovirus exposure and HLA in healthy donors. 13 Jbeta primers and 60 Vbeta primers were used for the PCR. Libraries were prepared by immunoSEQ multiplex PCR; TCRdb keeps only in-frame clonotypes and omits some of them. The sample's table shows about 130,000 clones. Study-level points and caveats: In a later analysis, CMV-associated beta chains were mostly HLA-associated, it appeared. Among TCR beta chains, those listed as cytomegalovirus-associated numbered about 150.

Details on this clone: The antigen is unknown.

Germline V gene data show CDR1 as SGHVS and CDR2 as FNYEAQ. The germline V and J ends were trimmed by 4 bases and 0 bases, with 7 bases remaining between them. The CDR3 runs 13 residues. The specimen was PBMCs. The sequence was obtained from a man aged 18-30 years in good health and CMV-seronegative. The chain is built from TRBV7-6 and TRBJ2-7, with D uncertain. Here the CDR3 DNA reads TGTGCCAGCAGCTCCGCCGGCTCCTACGAGCAGTACTTC. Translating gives CASSSAGSYEQYF. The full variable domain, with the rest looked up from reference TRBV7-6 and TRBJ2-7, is GAGVSQSPRYKVTKRGQDVALRCDPISGHVSLYWYRQALGQGPEFLTYFNYEAQQDKSGLPNDRFSAERPEGSISTLTIQRTEQRDSAMYRCASSSAGSYEQYFGPGTRLTVT.